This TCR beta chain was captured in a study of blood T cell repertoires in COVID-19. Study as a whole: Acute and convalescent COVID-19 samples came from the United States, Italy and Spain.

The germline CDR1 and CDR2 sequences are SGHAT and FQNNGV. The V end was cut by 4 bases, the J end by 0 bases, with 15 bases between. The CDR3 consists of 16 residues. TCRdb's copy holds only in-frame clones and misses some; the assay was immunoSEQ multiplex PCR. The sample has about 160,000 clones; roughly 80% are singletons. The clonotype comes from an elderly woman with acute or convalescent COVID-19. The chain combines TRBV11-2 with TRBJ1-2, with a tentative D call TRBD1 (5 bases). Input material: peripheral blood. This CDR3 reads CASSSYTGRANYGYTF. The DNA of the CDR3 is TGTGCCAGCAGCTCATATACAGGACGAGCTAACTATGGCTACACCTTC.